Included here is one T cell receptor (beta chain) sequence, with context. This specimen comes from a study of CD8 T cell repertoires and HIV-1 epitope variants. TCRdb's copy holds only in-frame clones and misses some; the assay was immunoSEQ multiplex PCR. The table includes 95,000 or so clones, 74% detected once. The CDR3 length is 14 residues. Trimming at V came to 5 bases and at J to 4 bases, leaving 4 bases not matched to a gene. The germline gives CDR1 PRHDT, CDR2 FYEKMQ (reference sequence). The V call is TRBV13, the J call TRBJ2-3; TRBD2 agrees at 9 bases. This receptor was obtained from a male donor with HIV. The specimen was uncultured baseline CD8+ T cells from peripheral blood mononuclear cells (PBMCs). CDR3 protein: CASSIAGGADTQYF. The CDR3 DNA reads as TGTGCCAGCAGCATTGCGGGGGGGGCAGATACGCAGTATTTT.